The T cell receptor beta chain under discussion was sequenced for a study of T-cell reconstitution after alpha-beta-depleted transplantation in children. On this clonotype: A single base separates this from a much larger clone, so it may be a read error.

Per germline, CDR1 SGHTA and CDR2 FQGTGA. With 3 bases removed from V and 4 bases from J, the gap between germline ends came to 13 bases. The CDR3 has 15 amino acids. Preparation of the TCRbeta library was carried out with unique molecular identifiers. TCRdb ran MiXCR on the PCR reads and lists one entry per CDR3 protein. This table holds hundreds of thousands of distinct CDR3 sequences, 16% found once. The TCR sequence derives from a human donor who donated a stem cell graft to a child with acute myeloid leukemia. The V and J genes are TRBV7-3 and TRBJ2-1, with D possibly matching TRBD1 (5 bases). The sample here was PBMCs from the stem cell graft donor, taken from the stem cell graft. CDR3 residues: CASSFGQGRYNEQFF. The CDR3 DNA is TGTGCCAGCAGCTTTGGGCAGGGCCGATACAATGAGCAGTTCTTC.